The present T cell receptor beta chain was sequenced within a study of OX40 agonist ivuxolimab in advanced cancers. For the wider study: Ivuxolimab, which targeted the costimulatory receptor OX40 (CD134), was an agonistic, fully human IgG2 monoclonal antibody. Intravenous ivuxolimab was administered to patients every 2 weeks at six dose levels: 0.01, 0.1, 0.3, 1.5, 3 and 10 mg/kg. Of the approximately 50 dose-escalation patients, hepatocellular carcinoma was present in about 19, melanoma in around 15, renal cell carcinoma in 9 and head and neck cancer in 9. In the dose-escalation cohort, 65% to 90% of patients were male, and the mean age was around 60 years, with a range of about 23 to 85. Patients were allowed to have had prior anti-PD-1, anti-PD-L1 or anti-CTLA-4 therapy, and around 40% of the dose-escalation patients had previously received checkpoint inhibitors. Partial responses occurred in three dose-escalation patients: two with cutaneous melanoma and one with hepatocellular carcinoma. The point of sequencing TCRbeta in the periphery was to test whether ivuxolimab changed TCR sequence diversity and drove clonal T-cell expansion. The monotherapy dose-escalation portion (N of about 50 patients) of the phase I ivuxolimab trial is reported in the paper. Beyond this particular receptor, the publication reports: After ivuxolimab, expanded clones were on average more numerous among CD8+ T cells than among CD4+ T cells. At doses of 0.1 to 3.0 mg/kg, clonal expansion of both CD4+ and CD8+ blood T cells was observed from baseline to week 6. In the 0.1-3.0 mg/kg groups, partial responders had among the lowest normalized peripheral clonal expansion, particularly in CD8+ T cells. Low levels of normalized T-cell clonal expansion were also seen in some patients who did not respond. The antigen specificity of the peripheral T cells that underwent clonal expansion was not determined.

Genomic DNA was extracted from sorted cells for sequencing of the TCRbeta CDR3 region. The immunoSEQ Assay was used to sequence the TCRbeta CDR3 regions. Not all clones reach the TCRdb copy of this immuneACCESS table, which keeps in-frame sequences only. Checked studies attribute under half of the gap to unresolved V genes and leave the rest unexplained. Counted in this sample were under 20,000 clones; 83% of them appeared once. Of the sample, around 20% is held by the ten largest clones. CDR1 and CDR2 (SGHDN, FVKESK) derive from the germline V gene. The CDR3 holds 13 amino acids from the cysteine to the phenylalanine. Only CDR3 DNA is held: 39 bases, read in frame from base 1. The junction shows trimming of 0 bases on V and 5 bases on J, plus 7 bases between the germline ends. Patients with autoimmune disease history or receiving systemic immunosuppression were excluded from the trial. Peripheral blood for TCR sequencing was drawn from every dose cohort at baseline, at cycle 4 day 1 and at cycle 7 day 1. Samples came from an open-label, multicenter, first-in-human phase I dose-escalation trial of ivuxolimab. The trial enrolled adults with locally advanced or metastatic head and neck squamous cell, hepatocellular, melanoma or renal cell carcinoma. Before TCR sequencing, CD4+ T cells and CD8+ T cells from peripheral blood were sorted into separate populations.

Regarding this clone: The clone's antigen remains unknown. No base quality values were provided; no much bigger clone lies one nucleotide off.

This material consisted of CD4+ or CD8+ T cells sorted from blood, taken in a trial of the OX40 agonist ivuxolimab. The clonotype was recovered from an adult with an advanced solid tumor such as melanoma, head and neck, liver or kidney cancer. The V gene is TRBV14 and the J gene is TRBJ2-5; no D segment can be confidently identified. The CDR3 region: CASSQEAWETQYF. The nucleotide sequence reads TGTGCCAGCAGCCAAGAGGCGTGGGAGACCCAGTACTTC.